The present T cell receptor beta chain was sequenced within a study of Ad26.COV2.S vaccination and SARS-CoV-2 variants. The repertoire was sequenced with immunoSEQ multiplex PCR; TCRdb's copy has only in-frame clones and lacks some. The sample lists 400,000 to 500,000 clones; roughly 90% were seen once. The length of the CDR3 is 15 residues. Germline V CDR1 and CDR2: LNHDA, SQIVND (reference sequence). V was shortened by 1 base and J by 5 bases, with 11 bases between the two germline ends. This sample's treatment: roughly 18 received Ad26.COV2.S at low or high dose, single or two shots; about 5 received placebo; per-sample allocation not given. After the first vaccine or placebo injection, samples were drawn on day 63.

The receptor's source is a person between 18 and 59 years old who received the Ad26.COV2.S COVID-19 vaccine or a placebo. This specimen consisted of peripheral blood, obtained in a trial of Ad26.COV2.S vaccine versus placebo. This rearrangement joins TRBV19 to TRBJ1-4; D may be TRBD1 (5 bases). CDR3 in DNA: TGTGCCAGTAGTATAGTAGGGGCAGACAATGAAAAACTGTTTTTT. Amino acid sequence: CASSIVGADNEKLFF.